Described below is a single TCR beta chain sequence and its context. The time point: peripheral blood 6 weeks after treatment start. These data are taken from a study of PD-L1 blockade in urothelial cancer. The CDR3 is 15 residues long. Trimming pared 3 bases from V and 1 base from J, leaving 11 bases between. Germline-derived CDR1 and CDR2 are MNHEY and SMNVEV (reference sequence). Sequenced by immunoSEQ multiplex PCR; TCRdb stores in-frame clones only, minus some. The sample lists around 110,000 clones, 80% to 90% occurring once. This specimen was PBMCs, taken around atezolizumab (anti-PD-L1) treatment. This sequence was found in a man in his 60s with urothelial cancer. This rearrangement joins TRBV27 to TRBJ2-3, with a tentative D call TRBD1 (5 bases). The CDR3 nucleotides read TGTGCCAGCAGTTTCGGTCAGGGCGGCACAGATACGCAGTATTTT. Amino acids: CASSFGQGGTDTQYF.